This T cell receptor (beta chain) comes out of a study of blood T cells in healthy people across ages. This clonotype has a count of ten or more. The V gene lost 4 bases and the J gene lost 0 bases, with 14 bases spanning the gap. The CDR3 contains 16 residues. The V gene's germline CDR1 is KGHSH and CDR2 LQKENI. A sample-barcoded 5' primer and a J-beta primer mix were used in a second PCR of roughly 7 to 11 cycles. MiXCR, applied by TCRdb to the 5' RACE reads, yields one record per CDR3 protein. The table includes approximately 810,000 distinct CDR3 sequences, more than 25% detected once. This chain joins TRBV18 and TRBJ2-3; perhaps TRBD2 as D (6 bases). Sequencing input: blood. The origin of this receptor is an elderly woman in good health. CDR3 sequence (DNA): TGTGCCAGCTCACTGGGGACTCCGAGAAGCACAGATACGCAGTATTTT. Protein: CASSLGTPRSTDTQYF.